The T cell receptor beta chain described here comes from a study of T cell clonality in common variable immunodeficiency. Sequencing used immunoSEQ multiplex PCR; TCRdb keeps in-frame clones, though not all of them. The data show about 74,000 clones, with none appearing a single time. Caucasian heritage predominated among both patients and controls. Germline-derived CDR1 and CDR2 are DFQATT and SNEGSKA (reference sequence). The CDR3 has 14 residues. Trimming took 7 bases from V and 4 from J; bases not matched to a gene: 10. This clone was counted ten times or more. The read ends 3 residues shy of where the CDR3 ends; the end is completed using the germline J gene.

The specimen sequenced was peripheral blood mononuclear cells. The chain links TRBV20-1 to TRBJ1-5; TRBD1 agrees at 7 bases. The source is a person between 18 and 70 years old in good health. CDR3 DNA (partial): TGCAGTGGACTCCGGGCAGGGGGTAATCAGCCC. Translating it yields CSGLRAGGNQP. The CDR3 reads in full as CSGLRAGGNQPQHF.